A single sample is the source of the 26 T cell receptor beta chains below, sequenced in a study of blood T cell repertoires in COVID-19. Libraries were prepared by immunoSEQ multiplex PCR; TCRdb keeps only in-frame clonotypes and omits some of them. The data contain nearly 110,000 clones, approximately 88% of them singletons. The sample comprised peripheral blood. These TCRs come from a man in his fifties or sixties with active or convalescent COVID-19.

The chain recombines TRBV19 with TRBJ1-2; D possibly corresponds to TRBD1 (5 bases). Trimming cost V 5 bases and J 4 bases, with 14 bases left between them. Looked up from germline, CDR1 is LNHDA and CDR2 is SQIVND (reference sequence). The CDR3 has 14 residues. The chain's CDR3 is CASSPDREPYGYTF. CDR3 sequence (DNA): TGTGCCAGTAGTCCTGACAGAGAGCCCTATGGCTACACCTTC.

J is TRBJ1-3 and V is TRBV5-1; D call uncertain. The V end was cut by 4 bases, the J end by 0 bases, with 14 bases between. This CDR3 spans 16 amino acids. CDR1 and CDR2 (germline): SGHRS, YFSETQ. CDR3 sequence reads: CASSINGPSSGNTIYF. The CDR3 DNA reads TGCGCCAGCAGCATAAATGGGCCGAGCTCTGGAAACACCATATATTTT. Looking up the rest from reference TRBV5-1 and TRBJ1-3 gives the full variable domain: KAGVTQTPRYLIKTRGQQVTLSCSPISGHRSVSWYQQTPGQGLQFLFEYFSETQRNKGNFPGRFSGRQFSNSRSEMNVSTLELGDSALYLCASSINGPSSGNTIYFGEGSWLTVV.

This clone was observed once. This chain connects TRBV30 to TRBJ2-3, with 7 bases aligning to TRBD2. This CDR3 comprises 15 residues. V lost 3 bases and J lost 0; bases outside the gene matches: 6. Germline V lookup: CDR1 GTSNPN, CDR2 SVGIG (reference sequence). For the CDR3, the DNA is TGTGCCTGGAGGCCTAGCGGCCTTAGCACAGATACGCAGTATTTT. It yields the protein CAWRPSGLSTDTQYF.

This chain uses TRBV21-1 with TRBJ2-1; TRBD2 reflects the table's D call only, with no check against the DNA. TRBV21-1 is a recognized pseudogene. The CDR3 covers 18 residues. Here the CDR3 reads CASSKSPIERELRNEQFF. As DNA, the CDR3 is TGTGCCAGCAGCAAAAGCCCCATAGAGCGGGAGCTGAGGAATGAGCAGTTCTTC.

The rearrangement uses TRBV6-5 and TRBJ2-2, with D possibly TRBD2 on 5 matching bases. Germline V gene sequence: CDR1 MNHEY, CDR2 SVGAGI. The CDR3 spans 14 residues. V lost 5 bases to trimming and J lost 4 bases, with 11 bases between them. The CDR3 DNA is TGTGCCAGCAGTCGAGGACTGACCACCGGGGAGCTGTTTTTT. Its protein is CASSRGLTTGELFF.

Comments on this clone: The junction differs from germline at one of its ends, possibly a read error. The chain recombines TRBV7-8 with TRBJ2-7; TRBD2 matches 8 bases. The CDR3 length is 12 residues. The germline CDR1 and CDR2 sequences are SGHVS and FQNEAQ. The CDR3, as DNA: TGTGCCAGCAGCCCCGGCCGGGGGGGACTCACGTTC. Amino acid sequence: CASSPGRGGLTF.

CDR3 amino acids: CASSLSGQGNYGYTF. CDR3 in DNA: TGTGCCAGCAGTTTATCGGGACAGGGAAACTATGGCTACACCTTC. V is TRBV27 and J is TRBJ1-2; TRBD1 matches at 9 bases. The CDR3 is made up of 15 amino acids. Germline lookup yields CDR1 MNHEY and CDR2 SMNVEV (reference sequence). J gave up 2 bases and V 0 bases, and 1 base lay outside the gene matches.

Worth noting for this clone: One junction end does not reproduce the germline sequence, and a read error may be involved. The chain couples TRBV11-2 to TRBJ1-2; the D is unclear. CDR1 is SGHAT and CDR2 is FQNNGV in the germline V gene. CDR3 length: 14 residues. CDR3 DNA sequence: TGTGCCAGCAGCCTAGAGAGGTTGAACTATGGCTACACCTTC. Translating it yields CASSLERLNYGYTF.

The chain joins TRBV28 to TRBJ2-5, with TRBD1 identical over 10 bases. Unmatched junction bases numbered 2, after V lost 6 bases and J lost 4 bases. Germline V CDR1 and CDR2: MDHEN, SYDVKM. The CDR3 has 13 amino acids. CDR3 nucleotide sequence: TGTGCCAGCAGGACAGGGGGCGGAGAGACCCAGTACTTC. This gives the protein CASRTGGGETQYF.

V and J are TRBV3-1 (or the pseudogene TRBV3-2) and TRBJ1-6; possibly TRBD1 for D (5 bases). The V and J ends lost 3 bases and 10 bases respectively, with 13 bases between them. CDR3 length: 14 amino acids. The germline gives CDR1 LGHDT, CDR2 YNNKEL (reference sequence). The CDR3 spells CASSQRGLESPLHF. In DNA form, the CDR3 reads TGTGCCAGCAGCCAGCGGGGCTTGGAATCACCCCTCCACTTT.

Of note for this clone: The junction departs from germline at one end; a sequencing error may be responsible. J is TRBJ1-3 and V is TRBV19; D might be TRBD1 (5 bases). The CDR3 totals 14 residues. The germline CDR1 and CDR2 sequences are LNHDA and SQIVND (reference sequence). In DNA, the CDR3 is TGTGCTAGTAGTTCGGGGGAGTCAGCAAACACCATATATTTT. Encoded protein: CASSSGESANTIYF. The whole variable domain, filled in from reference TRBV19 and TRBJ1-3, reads DGGITQSPKYLFRKEGQNVTLSCEQNLNHDAMYWYRQDPGQGLRLIYYSQIVNDFQKGDIAEGYSVSREKKESFPLTVTSAQKNPTAFYLCASSSGESANTIYFGEGSWLTVV.

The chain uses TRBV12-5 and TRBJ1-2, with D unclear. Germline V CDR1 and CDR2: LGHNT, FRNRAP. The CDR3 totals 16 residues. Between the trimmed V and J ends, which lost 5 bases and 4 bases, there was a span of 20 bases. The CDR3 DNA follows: TGTGCTAGTGGTAGCTCGGGGAACGTGTCACGCTATGGCTACACCTTC. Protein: CASGSSGNVSRYGYTF.

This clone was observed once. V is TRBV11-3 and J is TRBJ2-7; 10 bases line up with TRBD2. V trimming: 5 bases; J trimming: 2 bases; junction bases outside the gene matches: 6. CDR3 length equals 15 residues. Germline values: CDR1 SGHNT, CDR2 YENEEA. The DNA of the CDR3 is TGTGCCAGCAGCCCCCGAGCGGGGGGGACCTACGAGCAGTACTTC. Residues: CASSPRAGGTYEQYF. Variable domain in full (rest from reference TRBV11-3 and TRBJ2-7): EAGVVQSPRYKIIEKKQPVAFWCNPISGHNTLYWYLQNLGQGPELLIRYENEEAVDDSQLPKDRFSAERLKGVDSTLKIQPAELGDSAVYLCASSPRAGGTYEQYFGPGTRLTVT.

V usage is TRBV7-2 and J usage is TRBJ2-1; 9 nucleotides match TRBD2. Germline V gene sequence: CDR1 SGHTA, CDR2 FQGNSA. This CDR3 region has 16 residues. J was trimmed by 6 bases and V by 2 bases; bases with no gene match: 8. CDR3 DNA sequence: TGTGCCAGCAGCTTATTTGGGGCTAGCGGGATCAATGAGCAGTTCTTC. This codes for CASSLFGASGINEQFF.

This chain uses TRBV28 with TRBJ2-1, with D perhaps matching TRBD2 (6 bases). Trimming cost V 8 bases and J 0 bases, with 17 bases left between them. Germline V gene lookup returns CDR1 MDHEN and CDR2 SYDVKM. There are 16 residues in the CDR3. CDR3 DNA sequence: TGTGCCAGCTTCAGTTTAATCGGGGGCTCCTACAATGAGCAGTTCTTC. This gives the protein CASFSLIGGSYNEQFF. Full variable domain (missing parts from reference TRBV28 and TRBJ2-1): DVKVTQSSRYLVKRTGEKVFLECVQDMDHENMFWYRQDPGLGLRLIYFSYDVKMKEKGDIPEGYSVSREKKERFSLILESASTNQTSMYLCASFSLIGGSYNEQFFGPGTRLTVL.

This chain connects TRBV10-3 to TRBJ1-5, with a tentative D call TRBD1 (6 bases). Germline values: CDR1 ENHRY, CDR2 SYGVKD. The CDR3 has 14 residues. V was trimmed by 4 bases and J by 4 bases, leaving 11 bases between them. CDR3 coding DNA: TGTGCCATCAGTGTAGGTCAGGGGAATCAGCCCCAGCATTTT. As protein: CAISVGQGNQPQHF.

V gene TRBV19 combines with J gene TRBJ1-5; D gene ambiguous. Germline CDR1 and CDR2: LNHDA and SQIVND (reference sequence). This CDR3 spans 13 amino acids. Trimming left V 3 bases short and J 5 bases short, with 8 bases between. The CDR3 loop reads CASSIVRDQPQHF. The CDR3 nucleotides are TGTGCCAGTAGTATTGTCCGAGATCAGCCCCAGCATTTT.

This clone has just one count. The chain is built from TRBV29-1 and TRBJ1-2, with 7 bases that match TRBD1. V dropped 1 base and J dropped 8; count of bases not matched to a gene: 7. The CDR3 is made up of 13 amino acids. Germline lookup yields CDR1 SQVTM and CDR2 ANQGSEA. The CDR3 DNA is TGCAGCGTTGAAGTCCAGGGGGAATACGGCTACACCTTC. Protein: CSVEVQGEYGYTF.

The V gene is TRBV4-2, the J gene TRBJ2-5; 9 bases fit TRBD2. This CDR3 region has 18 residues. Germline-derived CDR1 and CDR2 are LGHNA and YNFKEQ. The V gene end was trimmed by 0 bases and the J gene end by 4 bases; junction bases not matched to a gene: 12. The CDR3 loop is CASSQDPNSGRIGETQYF. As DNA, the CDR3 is TGTGCCAGCAGCCAAGATCCGAATAGCGGGAGAATTGGAGAGACCCAGTACTTC.

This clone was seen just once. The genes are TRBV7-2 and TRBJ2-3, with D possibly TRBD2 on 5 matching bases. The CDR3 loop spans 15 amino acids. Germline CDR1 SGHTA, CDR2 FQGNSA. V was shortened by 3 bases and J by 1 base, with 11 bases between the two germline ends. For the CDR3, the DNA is TGTGCCAGCAGCTTGATCGGTAGCGGCACAGATACGCAGTATTTT. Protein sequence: CASSLIGSGTDTQYF.

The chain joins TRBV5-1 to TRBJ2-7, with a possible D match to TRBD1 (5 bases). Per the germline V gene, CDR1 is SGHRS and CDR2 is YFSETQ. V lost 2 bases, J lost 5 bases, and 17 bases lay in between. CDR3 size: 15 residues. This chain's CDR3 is CASSLGAQGVHEQYF. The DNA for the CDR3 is TGCGCCAGCAGCTTAGGTGCTCAAGGGGTCCACGAGCAGTACTTC. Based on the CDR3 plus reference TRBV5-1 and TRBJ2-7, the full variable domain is KAGVTQTPRYLIKTRGQQVTLSCSPISGHRSVSWYQQTPGQGLQFLFEYFSETQRNKGNFPGRFSGRQFSNSRSEMNVSTLELGDSALYLCASSLGAQGVHEQYFGPGTRLTVT.

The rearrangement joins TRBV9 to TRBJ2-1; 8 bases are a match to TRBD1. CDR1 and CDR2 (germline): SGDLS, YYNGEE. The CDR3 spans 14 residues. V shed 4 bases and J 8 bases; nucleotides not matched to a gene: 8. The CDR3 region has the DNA TGTGCCAGCAGCCTCCGGACAGGGCAGGATGAGCAGTTCTTC. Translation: CASSLRTGQDEQFF.

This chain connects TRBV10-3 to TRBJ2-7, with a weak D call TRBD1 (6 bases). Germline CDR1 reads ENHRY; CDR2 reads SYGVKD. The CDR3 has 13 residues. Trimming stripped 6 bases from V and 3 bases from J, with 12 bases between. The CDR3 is CAISPGQYYEQYF. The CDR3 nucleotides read TGTGCCATCAGCCCGGGACAATACTACGAGCAGTACTTC.

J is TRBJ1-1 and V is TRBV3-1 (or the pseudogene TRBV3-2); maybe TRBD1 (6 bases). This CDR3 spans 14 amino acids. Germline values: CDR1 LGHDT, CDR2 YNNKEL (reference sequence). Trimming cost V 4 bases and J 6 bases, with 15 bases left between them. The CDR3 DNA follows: TGTGCCAGCAGCCCCCCGAGGGGGTTGGCTGAAGCTTTCTTT. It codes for CASSPPRGLAEAFF.

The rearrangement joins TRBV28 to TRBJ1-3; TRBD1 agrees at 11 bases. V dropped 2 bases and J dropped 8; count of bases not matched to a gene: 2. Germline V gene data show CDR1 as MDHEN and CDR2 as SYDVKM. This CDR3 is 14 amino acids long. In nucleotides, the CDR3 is TGTGCCAGCAGTTTAGGACAGGGGGCGGACACCATATATTTT. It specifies CASSLGQGADTIYF.

The CDR3 here is CASSTGGWETQYF. The CDR3 bases are TGTGCCAGCAGTACAGGGGGCTGGGAGACCCAGTACTTC. The gene calls are TRBV6-5 and TRBJ2-5; 9 bases map to TRBD1. Germline V gives CDR1 MNHEY, CDR2 SVGAGI. V dropped 5 bases and J dropped 5; count of bases not matched to a gene: 3. The CDR3 length is 13 residues.